This is a list of T cell receptor beta chains from one sample in a study of shared clonotypes between healthy human individuals. This table comes from immunoSEQ multiplex PCR, and its TCRdb copy is limited to in-frame clones, with some not included. The sample consists of about 820,000 clones, 80% to 95% of them appearing once. Sequencing input: naive CD8+ T cells sorted from blood. The receptors derive from a man in his thirties or forties in good health. Both conserved end residues are part of each CDR3. Fields, in order: D gene, J gene, clone size, V gene, CDR3 DNA, CDR3 protein. A D gene is named only where the DNA matches it firmly. Clone sizes are given selectively: once, few, many, or a class where the clone is expanded.

>-|TRBJ1-4|-|TRBV9
TGTGCCAGCAGCGGGGGTAAAGAATTGTTGTATGAAAAACTGTTTTTT
CASSGGKELLYEKLFF
>-|TRBJ2-7|-|TRBV19
TGTGCCAGTAGTATTCGACCGGCCGCCTACGAGCAGTACTTC
CASSIRPAAYEQYF
>-|TRBJ2-7|-|TRBV7-9
TGTGCCAGCAGCCGCCGGGACACCTACGAGCAGTACTTC
CASSRRDTYEQYF
>TRBD2|TRBJ2-1|-|TRBV19
TGTGCCAGTGGGACTAGCGGGAGTTATGAGCAGTTCTTC
CASGTSGSYEQFF
>-|TRBJ1-1|-|TRBV29-1
TGCAGCGTCCTCCCCTTGGGGGAGAACACTGAAGCTTTCTTT
CSVLPLGENTEAFF
>TRBD1|TRBJ1-1|-|TRBV13
TGTGCCAGCAGCTTAGTTGGACAGGAAAACACTGAAGCTTTCTTT
CASSLVGQENTEAFF
>TRBD2|TRBJ2-7|-|TRBV27
TGTGCCAGCAGTTTACTAGCGGGACCCCCGGTCGAGCAGTACTTC
CASSLLAGPPVEQYF
>TRBD2|TRBJ2-1|-|TRBV9
TGTGCCAGCAGCCCCGGGGGGGGCAATGAGCAGTTCTTC
CASSPGGGNEQFF
>TRBD1|TRBJ2-7|-|TRBV28
TGTGCCAGCAGCCGTTTCCGGGACAGGGTCACCTACGAGCAGTACTTC
CASSRFRDRVTYEQYF
>-|TRBJ2-1|-|TRBV5-5
TGTGCCAGCAGCTTGGAGCCTCCACCCTACAATGAGCAGTTCTTC
CASSLEPPPYNEQFF
>-|TRBJ1-1|once|TRBV4-1
TGCGCCAGCAGCCAAGATCCGGCAGACCAGAACACTGAAGCTTTCTTT
CASSQDPADQNTEAFF
>-|TRBJ2-7|once|TRBV28
TGTGCCAGCAGTTTAGACGGCAGGCCCTACGAGCAGTACTTC
CASSLDGRPYEQYF
>-|TRBJ2-3|-|TRBV6-5
TGTGCCAGCAGTTCCACGGATGCTAGCACAGATACGCAGTATTTT
CASSSTDASTDTQYF
>-|TRBJ2-7|-|TRBV27
TGTGCCAGCAGTTTAAATGGGAAGCGGGAGCAGTACTTC
CASSLNGKREQYF
>-|TRBJ2-7|-|TRBV2
TGTGCCAGCAGTGAAGGGACGGGAGTGTCGACCTACGAGCAGTACTTC
CASSEGTGVSTYEQYF
>-|TRBJ1-2|-|TRBV28
TGTGCCAGCAGTTTCTCCAGGGGTACCTATGGCTACACCTTC
CASSFSRGTYGYTF
>-|TRBJ1-3|once|TRBV27
TGTGCCAGCAGTTTACAGGGGCCCGGAAACACCATATATTTT
CASSLQGPGNTIYF
>TRBD2|TRBJ2-1|once|TRBV5-1
TGCGCCAGCAGCTGGCCTAGCGGGGACGATGAGCAGTTCTTC
CASSWPSGDDEQFF
>-|TRBJ2-2|-|TRBV29-1
TGCAGCGGCCTTATCACCGGGGAGCTGTTTTTT
CSGLITGELFF
>-|TRBJ2-1|-|TRBV10-3
TGTGCCATCAGTGAGTCTGACGGGAGCTCCTACAATGAGCAGTTCTTC
CAISESDGSSYNEQFF